The T cell receptor beta chain described here comes from a study of blood T cell repertoires in COVID-19. Study-wide background: Sites across the United States, Italy and Spain contributed samples from acute and convalescent COVID-19.

This clone came up a few times. Sequencing used immunoSEQ multiplex PCR; TCRdb keeps in-frame clones, though not all of them. The sample includes about 480,000 clones, 75% to 90% of them seen just once. The sample taken for sequencing was peripheral blood. The TCR comes from a man aged 18 to 30 with COVID-19, enrolled during active disease.

CDR3 DNA: TGTGCCAGCAGCTCCTCCCACGGGACAGGGTCCACTGAAGCTTTCTTT. Translation gives CASSSSHGTGSTEAFF. The rearrangement uses TRBV7-9 and TRBJ1-1, with 9 bases fitting TRBD1. V shed 4 bases, J shed 4 bases, and the junction held 10 bases outside the gene matches. CDR3 length: 16 amino acids. Germline V lookup: CDR1 SEHNR, CDR2 FQNEAQ (reference sequence). The variable domain in full, completed from reference TRBV7-9 and TRBJ1-1, reads DTGVSQNPRHKITKRGQNVTFRCDPISEHNRLYWYRQTLGQGPEFLTYFQNEAQLEKSRLLSDRFSAERPKGSFSTLEIQRTEQGDSAMYLCASSSSHGTGSTEAFFGQGTRLTVV.